The 24 T cell receptor beta chains below come from one sample, sequenced in a study of naive and memory T cell subsets. Both TRBC1 and TRBC2 were covered by a beta constant-region primer of two equimolar oligonucleotides. Nested alpha and beta constant-region primers with the SP2 primer drove four PCR rounds on ligated cDNA. From the UMI-ligation and nested PCR reads, TCRdb called clonotypes with MiXCR, one entry per CDR3 protein. The table records more than 100,000 distinct CDR3 sequences, 35% to 45% of them present only once. Sequences were obtained from central memory CD4+ T cells from blood. These receptor sequences come from a human donor in good health.

This clonotype was detected only a few times. In DNA, the CDR3 is TGTGCCAGCAGTTTTAGGCCCCCCGGGGAGCTGTTTTTT. As protein: CASSFRPPGELFF. The chain recombines TRBV12-3 or TRBV12-4 with TRBJ2-2; D is unclear. The germline V and J ends were trimmed by 3 bases and 6 bases, with 8 bases remaining between them. This CDR3 comprises 13 residues.

This rearrangement joins TRBV6-5 to TRBJ1-6; D possibly corresponds to TRBD1 (6 bases). Per germline, CDR1 MNHEY and CDR2 SVGAGI. The CDR3 spans 16 residues. V lost 4 bases and J 9 bases, leaving 19 bases between the germline ends. In DNA form, the CDR3 reads TGTGCCAGCAGTTCTCGGACAGTCACCAGGGCTTCACCCCTCCACTTT. It is translated as CASSSRTVTRASPLHF.

The rearrangement uses TRBV6-5 and TRBJ1-4; D uncertain. Trimming took off 0 bases at V and 7 bases at J, with 9 bases between the two ends. Germline CDR1 MNHEY, CDR2 SVGAGI. The CDR3 consists of 14 residues. The chain's CDR3 is CASSYSGGREKLFF. Here the CDR3 DNA reads TGTGCCAGCAGTTACTCTGGCGGGCGTGAAAAACTGTTTTTT.

This clonotype occurred a few times. V gene TRBV5-1 combines with J gene TRBJ2-1, with D uncertain. CDR1 is SGHRS and CDR2 is YFSETQ in the germline V gene. The CDR3 is 12 amino acids. Trimming stripped 1 base from V and 6 bases from J, with 5 bases between. CDR3 nucleotides: TGCGCCAGCAGCTTGAGTCTCAATGAGCAGTTCTTC. It is translated as CASSLSLNEQFF.

This clonotype has more than one count but fewer than ten. CDR3 nucleotide sequence: TGCGCCAGCAGCATCCGAGGGCCGAGGCTTAATGAAAAACTGTTTTTT. Translation gives CASSIRGPRLNEKLFF. This sequence joins TRBV5-1 and TRBJ1-4; unclear D gene. Germline loops: CDR1 SGHRS, CDR2 YFSETQ. This CDR3 comprises 16 residues. The ends were cut back, 4 bases at V and 4 bases at J, with 17 bases in the middle.

J is TRBJ1-1 and V is TRBV9, with D hard to call. Germline CDR1 SGDLS, CDR2 YYNGEE. V lost 0 bases and J 4 bases, leaving 13 bases between the germline ends. The CDR3 covers 15 residues. CDR3 DNA: TGTGCCAGCAGCGTAGCTATGGGGTTGGGCACTGAAGCTTTCTTT. It translates to CASSVAMGLGTEAFF. The full variable domain, its missing parts supplied by reference TRBV9 and TRBJ1-1, is DSGVTQTPKHLITATGQRVTLRCSPRSGDLSVYWYQQSLDQGLQFLIQYYNGEERAKGNILERFSAQQFPDLHSELNLSSLELGDSALYFCASSVAMGLGTEAFFGQGTRLTVV.

The chain is built from TRBV7-2 and TRBJ2-7, with D possibly TRBD2 on 6 matching bases. Trimming cost V 5 bases and J 7 bases, with 15 bases left between them. CDR3 length equals 13 residues. Germline CDR1 and CDR2: SGHTA and FQGNSA. The CDR3 is CASSRGAGYEQYF. In DNA, the CDR3 is TGTGCCAGCAGCCGGGGAGCGGGTTATGAGCAGTACTTC.

This clonotype appeared a few times. This sequence joins TRBV6-5 and TRBJ2-1, with no clear D. CDR1 is MNHEY and CDR2 is SVGAGI in the germline V gene. Deletions cut 2 bases from V and 5 bases from J, with 13 bases between. The CDR3 is 15 amino acids. The CDR3 spells CASSYVRGMDNEQFF. As DNA, the CDR3 is TGTGCCAGCAGTTACGTGAGAGGAATGGACAATGAGCAGTTCTTC.

This clonotype showed up just a few times. The chain links TRBV19 to TRBJ2-1, with D unclear. CDR3 length: 16 residues. V was clipped by 6 bases and J by 0 bases, with 15 bases between them. The V gene's germline CDR1 is LNHDA and CDR2 SQIVND (reference sequence). In nucleotides, the CDR3 is TGTGCCAGTAGGTCTTCGTTAGGACGCTCCTACAATGAGCAGTTCTTC. Translating it yields CASRSSLGRSYNEQFF.

This clonotype was seen repeatedly, ten times or more. This rearrangement joins TRBV19 to TRBJ2-1; 12 bases are shared with TRBD2. The V and J ends lost 4 bases and 9 bases, in that order; junction bases with no gene match: 16. This CDR3 region has 18 residues. Germline lookup yields CDR1 LNHDA and CDR2 SQIVND (reference sequence). Here the CDR3 DNA reads TGTGCCAGTAGTACACTCTCTTCCTGGACTAGCGGGATGGGTGAGCAGTTCTTC. Translating it yields CASSTLSSWTSGMGEQFF.

This clonotype was observed a few times. The chain joins TRBV20-1 to TRBJ1-1; D may be TRBD1 (6 bases). CDR3 size: 12 residues. V was shortened by 1 base and J by 7 bases, with 10 bases between the two germline ends. Germline lookup yields CDR1 DFQATT and CDR2 SNEGSKA (reference sequence). The CDR3 DNA is TGCAGTGCTAGAGCTGGACAGCATGAAGCTTTCTTT. This gives the protein CSARAGQHEAFF.

The rearrangement uses TRBV5-6 and TRBJ2-3; D gene ambiguous. The V end lost 5 bases, the J end lost 8 bases, and 12 bases lay between the germline ends. The germline gives CDR1 SGHDT, CDR2 YYEEEE. The CDR3 loop spans 12 amino acids. CDR3 sequence: CASRWLSGTQYF. The CDR3 DNA reads TGTGCCAGCAGGTGGCTTAGTGGTACGCAGTATTTT.

V and J are TRBV28 and TRBJ1-2; D gene uncertain. In germline, CDR1 is MDHEN, CDR2 SYDVKM. The V end was cut by 5 bases, the J end by 4 bases, with 14 bases between. The CDR3 covers 14 residues. The CDR3 DNA reads as TGTGCCAGCAGTGCCAGGAGTATGAGCTATGGCTACACCTTC. Translated: CASSARSMSYGYTF.

In this sample, this clonotype turned up many times. The chain combines TRBV7-3 with TRBJ2-2, with D unresolved. The ends were cut back, 5 bases at V and 2 bases at J, with 12 bases in the middle. CDR1 is SGHTA and CDR2 is FQGTGA in the germline V gene. The CDR3 totals 15 residues. CDR3 nucleotides: TGTGCCAGCAGCCCTCTGGGCAGTAACACCGGGGAGCTGTTTTTT. Protein product: CASSPLGSNTGELFF.

This clonotype was counted between two and nine times. The V and J genes are TRBV29-1 and TRBJ2-7; TRBD1 aligns across 7 bases. The germline CDR1 and CDR2 sequences are SQVTM and ANQGSEA. V dropped 7 bases and J dropped 6; count of bases not matched to a gene: 9. The CDR3 contains 12 residues. CDR3 residues: CSARTGSSEQYF. Written as DNA, the CDR3 is TGCAGCGCCCGGACAGGCTCGTCCGAGCAGTACTTC.

This clonotype was found a few times. The chain joins TRBV7-6 to TRBJ2-1; TRBD1 aligns across 11 bases. Losses at the gene ends were 1 base for V and 3 bases for J; bases not matched to a gene: 8. Germline assignment: CDR1 SGHVS and CDR2 FNYEAQ. The CDR3 sequence is 18 residues long. The CDR3 nucleotides read TGTGCCAGCAGCTTAGGGGGCCCGGGACAGGGGGTCTACAATGAGCAGTTCTTC. Its protein product is CASSLGGPGQGVYNEQFF.

The J gene is TRBJ2-1, the V gene TRBV6-5, with D possibly called TRBD1 or TRBD2 (5 bases each). The length of the CDR3 is 14 residues. The germline gives CDR1 MNHEY, CDR2 SVGAGI. Trimming removed 5 bases from V and 6 bases from J, with 14 bases in between. The CDR3 sequence: CASSPRDLFNEQFF. As DNA, the CDR3 is TGTGCCAGCAGTCCCCGGGACCTCTTCAATGAGCAGTTCTTC.

The chain carries TRBV7-6 and TRBJ2-1, with D possibly being TRBD2 (5 bases). V was cut by 5 bases and J by 6 bases, with 32 bases left in between. Germline V gene lookup returns CDR1 SGHVS and CDR2 FNYEAQ. This CDR3 region has 20 residues. The CDR3 nucleotides read TGTGCCAGCAGCCGACGCGTTTCCAGTTTATCGGGGTTTGATAGCAATGAGCAGTTCTTC. This codes for CASSRRVSSLSGFDSNEQFF.

The chain links TRBV14 to TRBJ2-1; 13 bases fit TRBD2. The CDR3 loop spans 17 amino acids. Germline assignment: CDR1 SGHDN and CDR2 FVKESK. V dropped 0 bases and J dropped 11; count of bases not matched to a gene: 10. The CDR3 bases are TGTGCCAGCAGCCAAGAGGAGGGACTAGCGGGGAACCACCAGCAGTTCTTC. Its translation: CASSQEEGLAGNHQQFF.

This clonotype was observed many times. CDR3 sequence reads: CASSPRTSGREYNEQFF. For the CDR3, the DNA is TGTGCCAGCAGTCCACGGACTAGCGGGAGAGAGTACAATGAGCAGTTCTTC. The J gene is TRBJ2-1, the V gene TRBV6-5; TRBD2 agrees at 13 bases. Losses at the gene ends were 5 bases for V and 4 bases for J; bases not matched to a gene: 8. The CDR3 contains 17 residues. Germline CDR1 and CDR2: MNHEY and SVGAGI.

This clonotype has only a few counts. V is TRBV11-1 and J is TRBJ2-1; D may be TRBD1 (5 bases). The CDR3 covers 16 residues. In germline, CDR1 is SGHAT, CDR2 FQDESV (reference sequence). Trimming removed 6 bases from V and 0 bases from J, with 15 bases in between. The CDR3 DNA reads TGTGCCAGCAGTCAGGACACCTTGAGCTCCTACAATGAGCAGTTCTTC. Its protein product is CASSQDTLSSYNEQFF. Combining the CDR3 with reference TRBV11-1 and TRBJ2-1 gives the whole variable domain EAEVAQSPRYKITEKSQAVAFWCDPISGHATLYWYRQILGQGPELLVQFQDESVVDDSQLPKDRFSAERLKGVDSTLKIQPAELGDSAMYLCASSQDTLSSYNEQFFGPGTRLTVL.

This clonotype was seen just once. At one end, the junction sequence differs from germline, possibly due to a read error. This rearrangement joins TRBV7-3 to TRBJ2-1; 8 nucleotides agree with TRBD2. The CDR3 consists of 12 residues. In germline, CDR1 is SGHTA, CDR2 FQGTGA. The CDR3 DNA is TGTGCCAGCAGCGCCCCGGGACTAGGGATTGAATTC. It is translated as CASSAPGLGIEF.

This clonotype was observed a few times. The chain uses TRBV6-6 and TRBJ2-6; tentatively, D is TRBD1 (5 bases). This CDR3 is 18 amino acids long. V was pared by 0 bases and J by 2 bases, with 14 bases between. From germline, CDR1 is MNHNY and CDR2 SVGAGI (reference sequence). The CDR3 nucleotides are TGTGCCAGCAGTTACTCGTCAGGGTTTGCTGCTGGGGCCAACGTCCTGACTTTC. It codes for CASSYSSGFAAGANVLTF.

This clonotype was found a few times. This rearrangement joins TRBV30 to TRBJ1-6, with 7 bases identical to TRBD1. The CDR3 has 14 amino acids. J was trimmed by 7 bases and V by 1 base; bases with no gene match: 4. Germline-derived CDR1 and CDR2 are GTSNPN and SVGIG (reference sequence). The CDR3 DNA sequence: TGTGCCTGGAGTGCGGGACAGCCGAATTCACCCCTCCACTTT. Protein: CAWSAGQPNSPLHF.